Presented here are 22 T cell receptor beta chains from one specimen sequenced in a study of cytotoxic CD8 clonotypes in ibrutinib-treated CLL (dated by TCRdb to the early 2020s). The time point label on this specimen signifies: around 25 months on ibrutinib. The library came from the immunoSEQ multiplex PCR assay. This is the immuneACCESS table as TCRdb keeps it, with only in-frame sequences that have V and J called. A part of the clones is gone; compared with another copy, unresolved V genes explain less than half, and the rest is unexplained. A total of some 92,000 clones appear in this sample, 75% to 80% of them only once. Just under 25% of the sample is taken by the ten largest. This material consisted of PBMCs, taken after 24 months of ibrutinib treatment. Source of these receptors: a human donor with chronic lymphocytic leukemia.

The CDR3 DNA sequence: TGTGCCAGCAGCCCAGGGGCCTTGGGGGGCTACACCTTC. Protein product: CASSPGALGGYTF. The chain employs TRBV6-4 and TRBJ1-2; a weak D match, TRBD1 (6 bases). CDR3 length: 13 amino acids. Trimming cost V 6 bases and J 8 bases, with 16 bases left between them. Per the germline V gene, CDR1 is MRHNA and CDR2 is SNTAGT.

A note on this clone: A read error may account for a junction end that differs from germline. The chain employs TRBV7-9 and TRBJ1-4; possible D gene TRBD1, 6 bases. CDR1 and CDR2 (germline): SEHNR, FQNEAQ (reference sequence). The CDR3 consists of 18 residues. The CDR3 DNA follows: TGTGCCAGCAGCCCCTTCGGGGGCCTTGACACAACCAATGAAAAACTGTTTTTT. It specifies CASSPFGGLDTTNEKLFF.

The rearrangement joins TRBV11-2 to TRBJ2-7; the D gene is possibly TRBD1 (5 bases). This CDR3 region has 15 residues. Germline V gene lookup returns CDR1 SGHAT and CDR2 FQNNGV. V was cut by 1 base and J by 2 bases, with 12 bases left in between. CDR3 loop: CASSLGGKGPYEQYF. DNA of the CDR3: TGTGCCAGCAGCTTAGGAGGAAAGGGGCCCTACGAGCAGTACTTC.

DNA of the CDR3: TGCGCCAGCAGCTTGGGGGGAGCTCAAGAGACCCAGTACTTC. This encodes CASSLGGAQETQYF. The chain uses TRBV5-1 and TRBJ2-5, with D possibly TRBD2 on 5 matching bases. Germline lookup yields CDR1 SGHRS and CDR2 YFSETQ. Trimming pared 0 bases from V and 2 bases from J, leaving 8 bases between. The length of the CDR3 is 14 residues.

V and J are TRBV6-1 and TRBJ2-7; tentatively, D is TRBD2 (6 bases). The germline V and J ends were trimmed by 3 bases and 2 bases, with 11 bases remaining between them. This CDR3 region has 14 residues. The germline V gene has CDR1 MNHNS and CDR2 SASEGT. The DNA for the CDR3 is TGTGCCAGCAGTGACAGGCGGGATACCTACGAGCAGTACTTC. Translation: CASSDRRDTYEQYF.

V is TRBV30 and J is TRBJ2-6, with D possibly being TRBD1 (7 bases). The V gene lost 4 bases and the J gene lost 0 bases, with 16 bases spanning the gap. The CDR3 is made up of 17 amino acids. Per the germline V gene, CDR1 is GTSNPN and CDR2 is SVGIG (reference sequence). Written as DNA, the CDR3 is TGTGCCTGGACCAGGGGGACAGCGGGCTCTGGGGCCAACGTCCTGACTTTC. Translated, it gives CAWTRGTAGSGANVLTF.

The rearrangement uses TRBV19 and TRBJ2-7; unclear D gene. CDR1 is LNHDA, CDR2 SQIVND, per germline (reference sequence). V was trimmed by 0 bases and J by 5 bases, leaving 14 bases between them. There are 15 residues in the CDR3. The CDR3 loop reads CASSIDGLYRDEQYF. The CDR3 DNA is TGTGCCAGTAGTATAGATGGTCTATACCGGGACGAGCAGTACTTC.

The rearrangement links TRBV19 to TRBJ1-1; D is perhaps TRBD1 (6 bases). This CDR3 has 14 residues. Trimming removed 11 bases at V and 6 bases at J, with 22 bases between. Germline CDR1 and CDR2: LNHDA and SQIVND (reference sequence). The CDR3 DNA follows: TGTGCCGTTCACGAGGTAGGGGGAGGAGCTGAAGCTTTCTTT. It translates to CAVHEVGGGAEAFF.

In DNA, the CDR3 is TGTGCCAGCAGACCGGACAGGGGGTCTTACAATGAGCAGTTCTTC. This translates into CASRPDRGSYNEQFF. The V call is TRBV25-1, the J call TRBJ2-1; 10 bases map to TRBD1. The CDR3 contains 15 residues. Germline assignment: CDR1 MGHDK and CDR2 SYGVNS. V was clipped by 6 bases and J by 4 bases; unmatched bases: 6.

This sequence joins TRBV29-1 and TRBJ2-3; D ambiguous. Trimming stripped 5 bases from V and 2 bases from J, with 8 bases between. The CDR3 spans 12 residues. Germline V gene data show CDR1 as SQVTM and CDR2 as ANQGSEA. The CDR3 here is CSVNGPTDTQYF. CDR3 sequence (DNA): TGCAGCGTTAACGGCCCCACAGATACGCAGTATTTT.

The chain joins TRBV25-1 to TRBJ2-2; D is ambiguous. The CDR3 is 11 residues long. V lost 3 bases, J lost 11 bases, and 7 bases lay in between. Germline V lookup: CDR1 MGHDK, CDR2 SYGVNS. Here the CDR3 reads CASSDSPELFF. As DNA, the CDR3 is TGTGCCAGCAGTGATTCCCCTGAGCTGTTTTTT.

Relative to its sample, this clone is medium-sized. V is TRBV6-1 and J is TRBJ2-1; D possibly corresponds to TRBD1 (6 bases). CDR3 length: 13 residues. Trimming left V 4 bases short and J 5 bases short, with 9 bases between. Germline CDR1 and CDR2: MNHNS and SASEGT. CDR3 DNA sequence: TGTGCCAGCAGTGGGACAGCCAACAATGAGCAGTTCTTC. It is translated as CASSGTANNEQFF.

V usage is TRBV7-2 and J usage is TRBJ1-1; TRBD1 is a possible D gene (5 bases). V shed 2 bases and J shed 3 bases, with 10 bases lying between them. Germline assignment: CDR1 SGHTA and CDR2 FQGNSA. This CDR3 is built from 14 residues. This CDR3 is CASSLRGRDTEAFF. CDR3 nucleotides: TGTGCCAGCAGCTTACGCGGCAGGGACACTGAAGCTTTCTTT.

CDR3 sequence (DNA): TGTGCCAGCAGTGAATTTGGGGGGGAGAGTGAAGCTTTCTTT. This translates into CASSEFGGESEAFF. This chain connects TRBV25-1 to TRBJ1-1; D perhaps matches TRBD1 (5 bases). Trimming cost V 1 base and J 7 bases, with 13 bases left between them. Germline CDR1 and CDR2: MGHDK and SYGVNS. The CDR3 contains 14 residues.

The chain carries TRBV6-1 and TRBJ2-5, with 7 bases identical to TRBD2. V dropped 7 bases and J dropped 2; count of bases not matched to a gene: 7. This CDR3 is 14 amino acids long. Germline V gene sequence: CDR1 MNHNS, CDR2 SASEGT. CDR3 residues: CASTPPGLQETQYF. The CDR3 DNA is TGTGCCAGCACCCCGCCGGGACTACAAGAGACCCAGTACTTC.

This clone was observed a handful of times. The chain uses TRBV20-1 and TRBJ2-1, with D unresolved. The CDR3 loop spans 10 amino acids. Germline V gene sequence: CDR1 DFQATT, CDR2 SNEGSKA (reference sequence). V was clipped by 6 bases and J by 6 bases, with 6 bases between them. The CDR3 nucleotides read TGCAGTGCGGCTCGCAATGAGCAGTTCTTC. Translating it yields CSAARNEQFF.

This clone was detected once. The chain uses TRBV7-2 and TRBJ2-3; TRBD2 aligns across 9 bases. Germline V lookup: CDR1 SGHTA, CDR2 FQGNSA. J was trimmed by 2 bases and V by 0 bases; bases with no gene match: 3. The length of the CDR3 is 16 residues. The DNA of the CDR3 is TGTGCCAGCAGCTTAGCGGCGGGGGGGTTCACAGATACGCAGTATTTT. Amino acid sequence: CASSLAAGGFTDTQYF.

This clone is termed medium-sized. The chain uses TRBV5-5 and TRBJ2-1; the D gene is possibly TRBD1 (5 bases). This CDR3 region has 15 residues. V was shortened by 0 bases and J by 5 bases, with 12 bases between the two germline ends. Germline CDR1 and CDR2: SGHKS and YYEKEE (reference sequence). This CDR3 is CASSLGQQAHNEQFF. In DNA, the CDR3 is TGTGCCAGCAGCTTGGGACAACAGGCTCACAATGAGCAGTTCTTC.

The J gene is TRBJ2-1, the V gene TRBV5-1; weak D call: TRBD2 (6 bases). The CDR3 runs 15 residues. The germline V and J ends were trimmed by 2 bases and 4 bases, with 13 bases remaining between them. The germline V gene has CDR1 SGHRS and CDR2 YFSETQ. CDR3 DNA: TGCGCCAGCAGCTTAGGAGGGGCACGATACAATGAGCAGTTCTTC. Translation gives CASSLGGARYNEQFF.

DNA of the CDR3: TGTGCCAGCAAAACGCCGCGGGGTTGGGAGACCCAGTACTTC. It translates to CASKTPRGWETQYF. This sequence joins TRBV28 and TRBJ2-5; tentative D call: TRBD2 (6 bases). Deletions cut 7 bases from V and 5 bases from J, with 17 bases between. CDR3 length: 14 residues. Germline V lookup: CDR1 MDHEN, CDR2 SYDVKM.

The chain combines TRBV30 with TRBJ2-1; weak D call: TRBD1 (5 bases). The V end was cut by 0 bases, the J end by 8 bases, with 11 bases between. The germline CDR1 and CDR2 sequences are GTSNPN and SVGIG (reference sequence). CDR3 size: 13 residues. The CDR3 here is CAWSVQAGYEQFF. CDR3 DNA sequence: TGTGCCTGGAGTGTACAGGCCGGGTATGAGCAGTTCTTC.

This clone was seen a few times. The J gene is TRBJ2-3, the V gene TRBV10-3; 9 bases map to TRBD2. The V segment lost 6 bases and the J segment 3 bases; nucleotides outside the gene matches: 7. The germline V gene has CDR1 ENHRY and CDR2 SYGVKD. The CDR3 covers 15 residues. The CDR3 coding sequence is TGTGCCATCAGCCCCGGAGCGGGAGGTACAGATACGCAGTATTTT. It translates to CAISPGAGGTDTQYF.